Presented here are 27 T cell receptor beta chains from one specimen sequenced in a study of human T cells and chemical hapten exposure. In TCRdb, the RACE reads were re-called with MiXCR into one record per CDR3 protein. This sample has a few hundred thousand distinct CDR3 sequences, with 6% to 7% found just once. Time point specified: patch test 2, 6 weeks after DPC sensitization. Treatment meaning: therapeutic diphenylcyclopropenone sensitization with weekly scalp DPC. The input for sequencing was whole blood, taken in connection with sensitization to the hapten diphenylcyclopropenone (DPC). All receptors derive from a woman aged 18-29 years with alopecia areata. Some clones in this sample may be carry-over from other donors' samples.

This clonotype was found many times. The V and J genes are TRBV7-2 and TRBJ1-6, with TRBD1 identical over 8 bases. In germline, CDR1 is SGHTA, CDR2 FQGNSA. With 6 bases clipped from V and 9 bases from J, the junction kept 7 bases outside the gene matches. The CDR3 totals 14 residues. The DNA for the CDR3 is TGTGCCAGCAGTCTGGACAGGGCCTCTTCACCCCTCCACTTT. As protein: CASSLDRASSPLHF.

This clonotype showed up many times. This chain joins TRBV28 and TRBJ1-1, with 10 positions matching TRBD1. This CDR3 has 15 amino acids. V dropped 4 bases and J dropped 7; count of bases not matched to a gene: 9. Per the germline V gene, CDR1 is MDHEN and CDR2 is SYDVKM. The chain's CDR3 is CASSSSGQGWGEAFF. CDR3 sequence (DNA): TGTGCCAGCAGTTCATCGGGACAGGGGTGGGGTGAAGCTTTCTTT.

This clonotype was recorded a few times. V is TRBV29-1 and J is TRBJ1-2; tentative D call: TRBD1 (6 bases). Germline assignment: CDR1 SQVTM and CDR2 ANQGSEA. This CDR3 is 11 amino acids long. The V end was cut by 5 bases, the J end by 4 bases, with 8 bases between. The CDR3 reads CSVWTAYGYTF. The CDR3 bases are TGCAGCGTTTGGACAGCCTATGGCTACACCTTC.

This clonotype was observed many times. The chain couples TRBV3-1 to TRBJ1-1; perhaps TRBD1 as D (6 bases). Germline V gives CDR1 LGHDT, CDR2 YNNKEL (reference sequence). The CDR3 consists of 14 residues. V lost 2 bases to trimming and J lost 4 bases, with 11 bases between them. CDR3 residues: CASSQQGRSTEAFF. DNA for the CDR3: TGTGCCAGCAGCCAACAGGGGAGGTCCACTGAAGCTTTCTTT. Using reference TRBV3-1 and TRBJ1-1 for the parts outside the CDR3, the full variable domain is DTAVSQTPKYLVTQMGNDKSIKCEQNLGHDTMYWYKQDSKKFLKIMFSYNNKELIINETVPNRFSPKSPDKAHLNLHINSLELGDSAVYFCASSQQGRSTEAFFGQGTRLTVV.

To note about this clonotype: A much more abundant neighbour one base away suggests this may be a read error. The gene calls are TRBV18 and TRBJ1-2; D possibly corresponds to TRBD1 (5 bases). The V gene's germline CDR1 is KGHSH and CDR2 LQKENI. The CDR3 is 15 residues long. The CDR3 nucleotides read TGTACCAGCTCACCTAACACCAGGGTTGACTATGGCTACACCTTC. Translated, it gives CTSSPNTRVDYGYTF.

The sample holds a few counts of this clonotype. The V gene is TRBV9, the J gene TRBJ1-1; D unresolved. Trimming left V 2 bases short and J 3 bases short, with 11 bases between. Germline values: CDR1 SGDLS, CDR2 YYNGEE. This CDR3 region has 14 residues. The CDR3 reads CASSVKGSDTEAFF. DNA of the CDR3: TGTGCCAGCAGCGTGAAGGGAAGCGACACTGAAGCTTTCTTT.

This clonotype was recorded many times. The chain couples TRBV29-1 to TRBJ1-4; D gene ambiguous. CDR1 and CDR2 (germline): SQVTM, ANQGSEA. V lost 0 bases and J 3 bases, leaving 5 bases between the germline ends. The CDR3 has 13 residues. In nucleotides, the CDR3 is TGCAGCGTTGAAGATGGGGCTAATGAAAAACTGTTTTTT. Translated: CSVEDGANEKLFF.

This chain links TRBV5-4 with TRBJ2-5; 9 positions agree with TRBD1. Germline loops: CDR1 SGHNT, CDR2 YYREEE (reference sequence). This CDR3 is 17 amino acids long. V gave up 4 bases and J gave up 5 bases; unmatched junction bases: 15. The CDR3 region is CASSGGPGQGPKETQYF. The CDR3 DNA reads as TGTGCCAGCAGCGGGGGACCGGGACAGGGTCCGAAGGAGACCCAGTACTTC.

This clonotype was recorded at least ten times. V is TRBV4-3 and J is TRBJ2-7; 9 nucleotides align to TRBD1. This CDR3 spans 15 amino acids. In germline, CDR1 is LGHNA, CDR2 YSLEER. Trimming at V came to 1 base and at J to 3 bases, leaving 4 bases not matched to a gene. The CDR3 coding sequence is TGCGCCAGCAGCCAAGCCCCGACAGGGGGCTACGAGCAGTACTTC. It is translated as CASSQAPTGGYEQYF.

This clonotype showed up just a few times. This chain connects TRBV28 to TRBJ1-5; maybe TRBD1 (6 bases). CDR1 is MDHEN, CDR2 SYDVKM, per germline. Trimming stripped 4 bases from V and 4 bases from J, with 11 bases between. CDR3 size: 14 residues. The CDR3 here is CASSSDSKNQPQHF. DNA for the CDR3: TGTGCCAGCAGTTCGGACAGCAAGAATCAGCCCCAGCATTTT.

Details on this clonotype: At one end the junction does not follow the germline gene, possibly because of a read error. The J gene is TRBJ2-1, the V gene TRBV5-1; 7 positions agree with TRBD1. Germline V gene sequence: CDR1 SGHRS, CDR2 YFSETQ. This CDR3 spans 13 amino acids. CDR3 in DNA: TGCGCCAGCAGCTTGGCCTCACAGGGGATCAGGAGCTTC. As protein: CASSLASQGIRSF. The complete variable domain, with remaining parts taken from reference TRBV5-1 and TRBJ2-1, reads KAGVTQTPRYLIKTRGQQVTLSCSPISGHRSVSWYQQTPGQGLQFLFEYFSETQRNKGNFPGRFSGRQFSNSRSEMNVSTLELGDSALYLCASSLASQGIRSFGPGTRLTVL.

This clonotype was recorded many times. This rearrangement joins TRBV29-1 to TRBJ2-5, with 8 bases aligning to TRBD1. The CDR3 runs 17 residues. Germline CDR1 is SQVTM and CDR2 is ANQGSEA. V lost 6 bases and J lost 1; bases outside the gene matches: 16. CDR3 in DNA: TGCAGCGTCAAATACCTCACGGGACAGGCGCCCCAAGAGACCCAGTACTTC. Amino acid sequence: CSVKYLTGQAPQETQYF.

The chain combines TRBV6-1 with TRBJ2-3; the D gene is possibly TRBD2 (6 bases). This CDR3 comprises 16 residues. V lost 2 bases and J lost 0, with 12 bases in between. CDR1 and CDR2 from the germline V gene are MNHNS and SASEGT. The CDR3 bases are TGTGCCAGCAGTGAACGTGGAGGGGTGAGCACAGATACGCAGTATTTT. Protein sequence: CASSERGGVSTDTQYF.

The genes are TRBV6-5 and TRBJ1-2; D call uncertain. The CDR3 consists of 12 residues. Germline V lookup: CDR1 MNHEY, CDR2 SVGAGI. V was clipped by 5 bases and J by 8 bases, with 12 bases between them. For the CDR3, the DNA is TGTGCCAGCAGTCCTTCATCGGAAGGCTACACCTTC. Translation: CASSPSSEGYTF.

This clonotype was recorded at least ten times. DNA of the CDR3: TGTGCCAGCAGTCTCGGACAGGGGATCTACGAGCAGTACTTC. It translates to CASSLGQGIYEQYF. The J gene is TRBJ2-7, the V gene TRBV7-9; 9 bases agree with TRBD1. From germline, CDR1 is SEHNR and CDR2 FQNEAQ (reference sequence). CDR3 size: 14 residues. Unmatched junction bases numbered 6, after V lost 6 bases and J lost 3 bases.

This clonotype came up many times. The J gene is TRBJ2-3, the V gene TRBV7-8; tentatively, D is TRBD2 (7 bases). Trimming shortened V by 3 bases and J by 4 bases, and 14 bases separated the two germline ends. Germline V gene lookup returns CDR1 SGHVS and CDR2 FQNEAQ. This CDR3 has 15 residues. The CDR3 reads CASSLRGGAPDTQYF. As DNA, the CDR3 is TGTGCCAGCAGCTTGCGTGGGGGGGCACCAGATACGCAGTATTTT. The variable domain in full, completed from reference TRBV7-8 and TRBJ2-3, reads GAGVSQSPRYKVAKRGQDVALRCDPISGHVSLFWYQQALGQGPEFLTYFQNEAQLDKSGLPSDRFFAERPEGSVSTLKIQRTQQEDSAVYLCASSLRGGAPDTQYFGPGTRLTVL.

In this sample, this clonotype turned up many times. This chain joins TRBV12-3 or TRBV12-4 and TRBJ2-2; D unresolved. V lost 2 bases, J lost 6 bases, and 13 bases lay in between. This CDR3 comprises 15 residues. In nucleotides, the CDR3 is TGTGCCAGCAGTTTACAAGGGCGTAATTCCGGGGAGCTGTTTTTT. It yields the protein CASSLQGRNSGELFF.

This clonotype was counted a few times. CDR3 bases: TGTGCCAGCAGCTCGGGACTAGACCTCACAGATACGCAGTATTTT. Its translation: CASSSGLDLTDTQYF. This chain joins TRBV5-6 and TRBJ2-3; 8 nucleotides match TRBD2. Germline CDR1 reads SGHDT; CDR2 reads YYEEEE. The CDR3 contains 15 residues. The V gene end was trimmed by 3 bases and the J gene end by 2 bases; junction bases not matched to a gene: 5.

This clonotype was counted only a few times. V gene TRBV19 combines with J gene TRBJ2-1; D unclear. The CDR3 is 16 residues long. Germline V CDR1 and CDR2: LNHDA, SQIVND (reference sequence). V was cut by 1 base and J by 0 bases, with 10 bases left in between. Written as DNA, the CDR3 is TGTGCCAGTAGTATAGGGCGGTTGGGCTCCTACAATGAGCAGTTCTTC. Its protein product is CASSIGRLGSYNEQFF. The full variable domain, with the rest looked up from reference TRBV19 and TRBJ2-1, is DGGITQSPKYLFRKEGQNVTLSCEQNLNHDAMYWYRQDPGQGLRLIYYSQIVNDFQKGDIAEGYSVSREKKESFPLTVTSAQKNPTAFYLCASSIGRLGSYNEQFFGPGTRLTVL.

This clonotype was seen more than once but under ten times. This sequence joins TRBV9 and TRBJ1-2; D unclear. The germline CDR1 and CDR2 sequences are SGDLS and YYNGEE. V lost 0 bases and J lost 3, with 18 bases in between. The CDR3 sequence is 17 residues long. CDR3 DNA: TGTGCCAGCAGCGTAGAGGGCAGCTCCATCTCTTACTATGGCTACACCTTC. This gives the protein CASSVEGSSISYYGYTF.

V and J are TRBV20-1 and TRBJ2-3; D possibly matches TRBD1 or TRBD2 (5 bases each). The CDR3 runs to 13 residues. Germline loops: CDR1 DFQATT, CDR2 SNEGSKA (reference sequence). Between the trimmed V and J ends, which lost 3 bases and 4 bases, there was a span of 11 bases. CDR3 sequence: CSARGTGSDTQYF. CDR3 nucleotide sequence: TGCAGTGCTAGGGGGACCGGGTCAGATACGCAGTATTTT.

The table lists this clonotype with a few counts. The rearrangement uses TRBV7-9 and TRBJ2-7; no reliable D call. Trimming took off 0 bases at V and 4 bases at J, with 13 bases between the two ends. Germline values: CDR1 SEHNR, CDR2 FQNEAQ (reference sequence). The CDR3 consists of 15 residues. This chain's CDR3 is CASSLAMLSGYEQYF. The CDR3 DNA sequence: TGTGCCAGCAGCTTAGCGATGCTCTCTGGGTACGAGCAGTACTTC.

This clonotype appeared many times. This chain uses TRBV12-3 or TRBV12-4 with TRBJ1-5; D not resolved. V was cut by 5 bases and J by 4 bases, with 9 bases left in between. This CDR3 contains 13 residues. The CDR3: CASSTTGNQPQHF. CDR3 bases: TGTGCCAGCAGTACAACGGGAAATCAGCCCCAGCATTTT.

The table lists this clonotype with a few counts. The V and J genes are TRBV28 and TRBJ2-3; TRBD2 matches at 14 bases. The CDR3 runs to 18 residues. CDR1 is MDHEN, CDR2 SYDVKM, per germline. V gave up 5 bases and J gave up 0 bases; unmatched junction bases: 7. CDR3 residues: CASSLTSGGVGSTDTQYF. In nucleotides, the CDR3 is TGTGCCAGCAGTCTGACTAGCGGGGGGGTAGGTAGCACAGATACGCAGTATTTT.

This clonotype has more than one count but fewer than ten. V is TRBV7-2 and J is TRBJ2-3, with TRBD2 identical over 8 bases. CDR1 and CDR2 (germline): SGHTA, FQGNSA. With V trimmed by 4 bases and J by 1 base, 4 bases remained unmatched. The CDR3 loop spans 15 amino acids. CDR3 bases: TGTGCCAGCAGCTATAGCGGGGTTGGCACAGATACGCAGTATTTT. Protein product: CASSYSGVGTDTQYF.

The chain links TRBV6-6 to TRBJ2-3; D call uncertain. There are 15 residues in the CDR3. The V and J ends lost 4 bases and 0 bases respectively, with 11 bases between them. The germline gives CDR1 MNHNY, CDR2 SVGAGI (reference sequence). The CDR3 here is CASSSWARSTDTQYF. CDR3 coding DNA: TGTGCCAGCAGTTCTTGGGCCAGGAGCACAGATACGCAGTATTTT.

The gene calls are TRBV11-2 and TRBJ1-1, with 11 positions matching TRBD1. Germline V lookup: CDR1 SGHAT, CDR2 FQNNGV. The CDR3 is made up of 17 amino acids. V lost 3 bases and J lost 0; bases outside the gene matches: 6. For the CDR3, the DNA is TGTGCCAGCAGCTTCGGACAGGGGGCGAGGATGAACACTGAAGCTTTCTTT. This translates into CASSFGQGARMNTEAFF.